Listed below are T cell receptor gamma chains from one sample, sequenced in a study of Vδ1+ human thymocytes. TCRdb fed the multiplex PCR reads into CATT to redo clone calling. The profile shows about 36,000 gamma-chain clones, around 20% of them singletons. The specimen sequenced was Vdelta1+ gamma-delta thymocytes from the thymus. Source of these receptors: a girl under two years old who had congenital heart surgery. Both conserved end residues are part of each CDR3.

V gene	J gene	CDR3 protein
TRGV3	TRGJ1/TRGJ2	CATWDRQMEKLF
TRGV3	TRGJ1/TRGJ2	CATWVKDKKLF
TRGV2	TRGJP2	CATWDTLGSDWIKTF
TRGV9	TRGJ1/TRGJ2	CALWEVRLF
TRGV9	TRGJ1/TRGJ2	CALWEVQGANYYKKLF
TRGV3	TRGJP2	CATWDRCGSDWIKTF
TRGV4	TRGJ1/TRGJ2	CATWDEKSYYKKLF
TRGV9	TRGJ1/TRGJ2	CALWEVPTRNYYKKLF
TRGV9	TRGJ1/TRGJ2	CALWEHTYKKLF
TRGV3	TRGJ1/TRGJ2	CATWDKVKKLF
TRGV2	TRGJP2	CATWDGRGDWIKTF
TRGV4	TRGJ1/TRGJ2	CATWDGLGVEKLF
TRGV2	TRGJ1/TRGJ2	CATWDGVNYYKKLF
TRGV4	TRGJ1/TRGJ2	CATWDKLRYKKLF
TRGV9	TRGJ1/TRGJ2	CALWEVLDKKLF
TRGV3	TRGJP2	CATWDRPRDPGGSDWIKTF
TRGV4	TRGJ1/TRGJ2	CATWDPQQKLF
TRGV2	TRGJ1/TRGJ2	CATWDGLCYKKLF
TRGV8	TRGJ1/TRGJ2	CATWDRLGANYYKKLF
TRGV9	TRGJP	CALWPLWELGKKIIVF
TRGV3	TRGJ1/TRGJ2	CATWDRQEDYKKLF
TRGV2	TRGJ1/TRGJ2	CATWDGPHKKLF
TRGV2	TRGJ1/TRGJ2	CAAWDELKKLF
TRGV9	TRGJ1/TRGJ2	CALWEVREVIRKLF
TRGV9	TRGJ1/TRGJ2	CALWWGYKKLF
TRGV3	TRGJ1/TRGJ2	CATWDRPLCYKKLF
TRGV2	TRGJP2	CATWDEERDWIKTF
TRGV8	TRGJP1	CATWDTGWFKIF
TRGV9	TRGJ1/TRGJ2	CALWEYPRKLF
TRGV2	TRGJ1/TRGJ2	CATWDDHDYYKKLF
TRGV4	TRGJP2	CATWDARCDWIKTF
TRGV3	TRGJ1/TRGJ2	CATWDRPGAYYKKLF
TRGV9	TRGJ1/TRGJ2	CALSWFGKKLF
TRGV8	TRGJ1/TRGJ2	CATWIAPNYYKKLF
TRGV8	TRGJ1/TRGJ2	CATWGSHRGLNYKKLF
TRGV9	TRGJ1/TRGJ2	CALWATYYKKLF
TRGV9	TRGJ1/TRGJ2	CALWEVPLSDKKLF
TRGV3	TRGJ1/TRGJ2	CATWDRQSYKKLF
TRGV3	TRGJ1/TRGJ2	CATWDGPAKKLF
TRGV2	TRGJ1/TRGJ2	CATWDGMGRYKKLF
TRGV9	TRGJP2	CALWEISSDWIKTF
TRGV2	TRGJ1/TRGJ2	CATWDGPNGEKLF
TRGV9	TRGJ1/TRGJ2	CALWEPPYKKLF
TRGV4	TRGJ1/TRGJ2	CATWDWASNYYKKLF